The 7 T cell receptor beta chains listed next were all sequenced from one sample in a study of OX40 agonist ivuxolimab in advanced cancers. Sequenced by immunoSEQ multiplex PCR; TCRdb stores in-frame clones only, minus some. The table records 53,000 or so clones, roughly 89% of them present only once. The sample was CD4+ or CD8+ T cells sorted from blood, taken in a trial of the OX40 agonist ivuxolimab. These receptors originate from an adult with an advanced solid tumor such as melanoma, head and neck, liver or kidney cancer.

The chain has TRBV5-6 and TRBJ1-1; possible D gene TRBD1, 6 bases. CDR3 size: 14 residues. The V end lost 2 bases, the J end lost 5 bases, and 13 bases lay between the germline ends. Germline V lookup: CDR1 SGHDT, CDR2 YYEEEE. CDR3 in DNA: TGTGCCAGCAGCTTCCCGGACAGTCGAACTGAAGCTTTCTTT. This sequence encodes CASSFPDSRTEAFF.

The rearrangement uses TRBV28 and TRBJ2-7; D is undetermined. The CDR3 runs 14 residues. Germline loops: CDR1 MDHEN, CDR2 SYDVKM. V was clipped by 1 base and J by 2 bases, with 9 bases between them. The CDR3 reads CASSLLMETYEQYF. In nucleotides, the CDR3 is TGTGCCAGCAGTTTATTAATGGAAACCTACGAGCAGTACTTC.

This chain joins TRBV7-2 and TRBJ1-1; TRBD1 might be the D (6 bases). CDR1 SGHTA and CDR2 FQGNSA come from the germline V gene. This CDR3 is built from 14 residues. The ends were cut back, 7 bases at V and 6 bases at J, with 18 bases in the middle. The CDR3 sequence: CASTTGQWQSEAFF. In DNA form, the CDR3 reads TGTGCCAGCACCACCGGACAGTGGCAGTCTGAAGCTTTCTTT.

Details on this clone: One end of the junction varies from germline; a read error may be responsible. As DNA, the CDR3 is TGTGCTAGCAGCACAGGAACAGGGTCCACAGATACGCAGTATTTT. Protein product: CASSTGTGSTDTQYF. The V and J genes are TRBV7-7 and TRBJ2-3; the D gene is possibly TRBD1 (6 bases). Germline CDR1 reads SSHAT; CDR2 reads FNYEAQ (reference sequence). The CDR3 is 15 residues long.

Here the CDR3 reads CASSLDRPVHNEQFF. DNA for the CDR3: TGTGCCAGCAGCTTAGATCGGCCCGTCCACAATGAGCAGTTCTTC. The gene calls are TRBV11-3 and TRBJ2-1; no reliable D call. The V and J ends lost 0 bases and 5 bases respectively, with 11 bases between them. The length of the CDR3 is 15 residues. CDR1 is SGHNT, CDR2 YENEEA, per germline.

The V and J genes are TRBV5-1 and TRBJ2-1; TRBD1 aligns across 7 bases. The ends lost 6 bases at V and 5 bases at J; junction bases unmatched: 8. The CDR3 loop spans 14 amino acids. Germline V CDR1 and CDR2: SGHRS, YFSETQ. The CDR3 sequence is CASTTGTVNNEQFF. The CDR3, as DNA: TGCGCCAGCACGACCGGGACAGTTAACAATGAGCAGTTCTTC.

V is TRBV6-4 and J is TRBJ2-7; D ambiguous. The V and J ends lost 8 bases and 0 bases respectively, with 14 bases between them. CDR1 MRHNA and CDR2 SNTAGT come from the germline V gene. The CDR3 is made up of 14 amino acids. In DNA form, the CDR3 reads TGTGCCAGCCCCACGTGGCCTTACTCCTACGAGCAGTACTTC. Protein product: CASPTWPYSYEQYF.